Given below is one T cell receptor beta chain in context. What it recognizes is unknown. TCRdb re-analysed the RT-PCR reads in MiXCR, keeping a single row per CDR3 protein. The table lists some 600,000 distinct CDR3 sequences, roughly 15% of them singletons. This sample was included in a study of response to subunit inactivated influenza vaccine. Study observations and caveats: Each seasonal flu vaccination may recruit only limited new T cells, authors suggested.

The CDR3 contains 14 residues. Looked up from germline, CDR1 is SGHTA and CDR2 is FQGNSA. V was shortened by 6 bases and J by 5 bases, with 15 bases between the two germline ends. Here the sequenced sample was PBMCs from blood, taken 14 to 15 days before vaccination. The sequence derives from a man between 45 and 60 years old who received an inactivated influenza vaccine. The V gene is TRBV7-2, the J gene TRBJ2-3; a possible D gene is TRBD2 (6 bases). The CDR3 nucleotides are TGTGCCAGCAGATCAACCGCGGGACGAGATACGCAGTATTTT. Translation: CASRSTAGRDTQYF.